One sample yielded the 24 T cell receptor beta chains listed below, sequenced in a study of T-cell reconstitution after alpha-beta-depleted transplantation in children. A library of TCRbeta sequences, prepared with unique molecular identifiers, was generated. TCRdb fed the PCR reads into MiXCR, producing one record per CDR3 protein. This table has 350,000 to 400,000 distinct CDR3 sequences, around 21% appearing once. The sequencing here drew on PBMCs from the stem cell graft donor, taken from the stem cell graft. These receptors were collected from a human donor who donated a stem cell graft to a child with acute myeloid leukemia.

This clonotype came up a few times. Here the CDR3 DNA reads TGCAGCGCAAAGGGGGCGCACGAGACCCAGTACTTC. The encoded protein is CSAKGAHETQYF. This chain joins TRBV29-1 and TRBJ2-5, with 7 bases matching TRBD1. V lost 7 bases and J lost 5; bases outside the gene matches: 7. CDR1 is SQVTM and CDR2 is ANQGSEA in the germline V gene. CDR3 size: 12 residues.

DNA of the CDR3: TGTGCCACCAGTGGAGATCGCCCAGGGAAGATATCCTACAATGAGCAGTTCTTC. Translating gives CATSGDRPGKISYNEQFF. V usage is TRBV24-1 and J usage is TRBJ2-1, with TRBD1 as a possible D gene (5 bases). The germline CDR1 and CDR2 sequences are KGHDR and SFDVKD. V was pared by 5 bases and J by 1 base, with 20 bases between. This CDR3 is 18 amino acids long.

The sample holds many counts of this clonotype. The chain has TRBV25-1 and TRBJ2-1; possible D gene TRBD1, 6 bases. The CDR3 is 16 amino acids. Germline V gives CDR1 MGHDK, CDR2 SYGVNS. Trimming took off 2 bases at V and 0 bases at J, with 11 bases between the two ends. The CDR3 DNA reads TGTGCCAGCAGTGAACGGACAGACAACTCCTACAATGAGCAGTTCTTC. It encodes CASSERTDNSYNEQFF.

This clonotype was counted many times. This chain links TRBV10-3 with TRBJ1-1; TRBD1 is a possible D gene (5 bases). Trimming stripped 6 bases from V and 5 bases from J, with 13 bases between. Germline V gives CDR1 ENHRY, CDR2 SYGVKD. The length of the CDR3 is 13 residues. The DNA of the CDR3 is TGTGCCATCAGCCGGGACTCAAGGACTGAAGCTTTCTTT. It codes for CAISRDSRTEAFF.

This clonotype was seen just once. This chain links TRBV9 with TRBJ2-7; TRBD2 matches at 11 bases. Germline CDR1 reads SGDLS; CDR2 reads YYNGEE. The CDR3 spans 18 residues. The J segment lost 2 bases and the V segment lost 2 bases, leaving 12 bases of the junction unmatched. The CDR3 DNA is TGTGCCAGCAGCGTTGGCACCGGGACTAGCGGACTACCCTACGAGCAGTACTTC. It translates to CASSVGTGTSGLPYEQYF.

The chain uses TRBV18 and TRBJ2-7; D is possibly TRBD1 (5 bases). This CDR3 has 14 amino acids. Germline values: CDR1 KGHSH, CDR2 LQKENI. The V gene lost 2 bases and the J gene lost 3 bases, with 11 bases spanning the gap. This CDR3 is CASSPAQGIYEQYF. The CDR3 region has the DNA TGTGCCAGCTCACCAGCCCAGGGAATCTACGAGCAGTACTTC.

In this sample, this clonotype turned up many times. The V and J genes are TRBV29-1 and TRBJ2-3, with D perhaps TRBD2 (6 bases). Germline V CDR1 and CDR2: SQVTM, ANQGSEA. This CDR3 contains 14 residues. V was trimmed by 2 bases and J by 7 bases, leaving 16 bases between them. CDR3 region: CSVEKGNGGNTQYF. In DNA form, the CDR3 reads TGCAGCGTTGAAAAGGGTAATGGGGGGAATACGCAGTATTTT.

This clonotype was observed a single time. V gene TRBV7-9 combines with J gene TRBJ2-1, with D tentatively TRBD1 (6 bases). V was trimmed by 5 bases and J by 5 bases, leaving 16 bases between them. This CDR3 has 15 residues. Per germline, CDR1 SEHNR and CDR2 FQNEAQ (reference sequence). CDR3 DNA: TGTGCCAGCAGCCAGCCCGGTGGGGGCCACAATGAGCAGTTCTTC. Protein: CASSQPGGGHNEQFF.

This clonotype was counted many times. The V and J genes are TRBV29-1 and TRBJ2-1, with 9 bases lining up with TRBD2. The CDR3 loop spans 17 amino acids. CDR1 is SQVTM, CDR2 ANQGSEA, per germline. J was trimmed by 2 bases and V by 7 bases; bases with no gene match: 15. The CDR3 loop is CSAAGLAVNGPYNEQFF. DNA for the CDR3: TGCAGCGCCGCGGGACTAGCAGTTAATGGCCCCTACAATGAGCAGTTCTTC.

This clonotype occurred many times. The rearrangement uses TRBV20-1 and TRBJ1-4, with D hard to call. CDR1 is DFQATT and CDR2 is SNEGSKA in the germline V gene (reference sequence). The CDR3 is made up of 12 amino acids. V was clipped by 2 bases and J by 13 bases, with 14 bases between them. The CDR3 DNA is TGCAGTGCTAGAACGGAGTACTTCGCACTGTTTTTT. Protein: CSARTEYFALFF.

The chain uses TRBV12-3 or TRBV12-4 and TRBJ2-5, with D possibly called TRBD1 or TRBD2 (5 bases each). This CDR3 is built from 15 residues. V dropped 2 bases and J dropped 4 bases, with 14 bases sitting between them. The DNA of the CDR3 is TGTGCCAGCAGTTTAATGGGGGAGAAGGGAGAGACCCAGTACTTC. It codes for CASSLMGEKGETQYF.

Concerning this clonotype: Germline is not matched at one junction end, which may reflect a read error. This chain links TRBV10-3 with TRBJ1-4; D is possibly TRBD1 (5 bases). CDR1 is ENHRY, CDR2 SYGVKD, per germline. The CDR3 is made up of 13 amino acids. The CDR3 is CAISDEGNEKLFF. CDR3 bases: TGTGCCATCAGTGACGAGGGGAATGAGAAACTGTTTTTT.

This clonotype was seen only a few times. The genes are TRBV25-1 and TRBJ2-1; 9 nucleotides match TRBD2. This CDR3 contains 17 residues. The junction had 13 bases not matched to a gene; V was cut back by 5 bases and J by 5 bases. Per germline, CDR1 MGHDK and CDR2 SYGVNS. The CDR3 protein is CASSRREGPSRNNEQFF. The DNA of the CDR3 is TGTGCCAGCAGTAGGCGGGAGGGCCCGTCCAGGAACAATGAGCAGTTCTTC.

This clonotype has a handful of counts. The gene calls are TRBV29-1 and TRBJ1-3; TRBD1 agrees at 7 bases. V trimming: 1 base; J trimming: 4 bases; junction bases outside the gene matches: 10. The germline V gene encodes CDR1 SQVTM and CDR2 ANQGSEA. The CDR3 is 16 amino acids. CDR3 protein: CSVEAQTGNKGNTIYF. The CDR3 nucleotides are TGCAGCGTTGAAGCCCAGACAGGGAATAAGGGAAACACCATATATTTT.

This chain uses TRBV15 with TRBJ2-7; D unclear. The V gene lost 0 bases and the J gene lost 1 base, with 7 bases spanning the gap. This CDR3 region has 14 residues. The germline V gene has CDR1 LNHNV and CDR2 YYDKDF (reference sequence). The chain's CDR3 is CATSRDQASYEQYF. CDR3 in DNA: TGTGCCACCAGCAGAGACCAAGCGTCCTACGAGCAGTACTTC.

This chain connects TRBV28 to TRBJ1-1, with unresolved D. With 2 bases removed from V and 10 bases from J, the gap between germline ends came to 14 bases. The CDR3 is made up of 13 amino acids. CDR1 and CDR2 from the germline V gene are MDHEN and SYDVKM. The CDR3, as DNA: TGTGCCAGCAGTTTACCGAATCCCGGGGTAGCTTTCTTT. Translation gives CASSLPNPGVAFF.

Only a few counts were recorded for this clonotype. V usage is TRBV28 and J usage is TRBJ1-1; no definite D call. Trimming shortened V by 7 bases and J by 3 bases, and 9 bases separated the two germline ends. The CDR3 runs 12 residues. Per germline, CDR1 MDHEN and CDR2 SYDVKM. CDR3 DNA: TGTGCCAGCAACGAGGGTGACACTGAAGCTTTCTTT. Protein product: CASNEGDTEAFF.

This clonotype was seen ten or more times. Here the CDR3 reads CSVGQGTDTQYF. CDR3 bases: TGCAGCGTTGGACAGGGAACAGATACGCAGTATTTT. The rearrangement uses TRBV29-1 and TRBJ2-3; 7 bases agree with TRBD1. The CDR3 length is 12 residues. V lost 4 bases, J lost 3 bases, and 1 base stayed unmatched. CDR1 and CDR2 from the germline V gene are SQVTM and ANQGSEA.

Ten or more counts support this clonotype. J is TRBJ2-7 and V is TRBV7-2, with a possible D match to TRBD2 (6 bases). The CDR3 sequence is 16 residues long. V gave up 1 base and J gave up 2 bases, with 15 bases separating them. Germline V gene data show CDR1 as SGHTA and CDR2 as FQGNSA. The CDR3 loop reads CASSLDGAGSPYEQYF. The CDR3 nucleotides read TGTGCCAGCAGCTTAGATGGAGCGGGCTCGCCCTACGAGCAGTACTTC.

In this sample, this clonotype turned up a few times. The J gene is TRBJ2-3, the V gene TRBV11-2; TRBD2 is a possible D gene (5 bases). The germline CDR1 and CDR2 sequences are SGHAT and FQNNGV. The CDR3 extends over 17 amino acids. The V and J ends lost 0 bases and 6 bases respectively, with 19 bases between them. CDR3 sequence (DNA): TGTGCCAGCAGCTTAGATCCGGCGAGCCTCGAGCGGGATACGCAGTATTTT. Translation gives CASSLDPASLERDTQYF.

This rearrangement joins TRBV2 to TRBJ2-2; no firm D call. CDR1 and CDR2 from the germline V gene are SNHLY and FYNNEI. The ends were cut back, 2 bases at V and 0 bases at J, with 7 bases in the middle. This CDR3 is built from 15 residues. In DNA, the CDR3 is TGTGCCAGCAGTGAAACGGGTCCGAACACCGGGGAGCTGTTTTTT. As protein: CASSETGPNTGELFF.

This clonotype was observed a single time. The chain combines TRBV20-1 with TRBJ2-5; D is perhaps TRBD1 or TRBD2 (5 bases each). This CDR3 spans 14 amino acids. Germline V lookup: CDR1 DFQATT, CDR2 SNEGSKA (reference sequence). Trimming pared 3 bases from V and 7 bases from J, leaving 18 bases between. The CDR3 loop reads CSASTTGTGGTQYF. The DNA of the CDR3 is TGCAGTGCTAGCACCACTGGGACGGGTGGGACCCAGTACTTC.

This chain links TRBV5-1 with TRBJ2-3; the D gene is possibly TRBD1 (5 bases). CDR1 and CDR2 from the germline V gene are SGHRS and YFSETQ. V gave up 5 bases and J gave up 4 bases, with 11 bases separating them. The CDR3 totals 13 residues. CDR3: CASRGRAADTQYF. For the CDR3, the DNA is TGCGCCAGCAGGGGCAGGGCGGCAGATACGCAGTATTTT.

The chain combines TRBV11-2 with TRBJ2-1; no clear D gene. CDR1 SGHAT and CDR2 FQNNGV come from the germline V gene. The CDR3 is 14 amino acids. V was clipped by 5 bases and J by 10 bases, with 18 bases between them. CDR3 in amino acids: CASSHDFGLGEQFF. The CDR3 DNA reads as TGTGCCAGCAGCCATGATTTCGGGTTAGGGGAGCAGTTCTTC.